This passage covers 24 T cell receptor beta chains from one sample sequenced in a study of CD8 T cells in Susac syndrome. The RNA input was about 0.45 to 1 ug, and it was reverse transcribed with random hexamers. TCRdb fed the immunoSEQ multiplex PCR reads into MiXCR, producing one record per CDR3 protein. This repertoire shows approximately 190,000 distinct CDR3 sequences, about 95% found once; its top ten account for roughly 0.094%. Sequencing was done on a sample of CD4+ T cells from PBMCs. These receptors all stem from a human donor with multiple sclerosis.

This clonotype was seen only once. This chain links TRBV15 with TRBJ1-2; TRBD1 might be the D (5 bases). The CDR3 contains 15 residues. Germline V CDR1 and CDR2: LNHNV, YYDKDF (reference sequence). Trimming removed 1 base at V and 5 bases at J, with 14 bases between. The CDR3 nucleotides are TGTGCCACCAGCAGAGCTGTGACGGGGGAGTATGGCTACACCTTC. Protein product: CATSRAVTGEYGYTF.

The chain is built from TRBV5-4 and TRBJ2-1; no reliable D call. Trimming removed 2 bases at V and 2 bases at J, with 8 bases between. The CDR3 length is 14 residues. CDR1 and CDR2 (germline): SGHNT, YYREEE (reference sequence). CDR3 coding DNA: TGTGCCAGCAGCTTTAGCACGGCCTACAATGAGCAGTTCTTC. Translated: CASSFSTAYNEQFF.

The rearrangement joins TRBV30 to TRBJ2-1, with D tentatively TRBD1 or TRBD2 (5 bases each). This CDR3 region has 17 residues. V gave up 1 base and J gave up 5 bases, with 21 bases separating them. The germline gives CDR1 GTSNPN, CDR2 SVGIG (reference sequence). The CDR3 sequence is CAWSGRAGWGRNNEQFF. The CDR3 region has the DNA TGTGCCTGGAGTGGACGAGCCGGGTGGGGGAGAAACAATGAGCAGTTCTTC.

The chain employs TRBV18 and TRBJ2-7; no reliable D call. V lost 2 bases and J lost 7, with 9 bases in between. CDR3 length: 12 amino acids. Germline V CDR1 and CDR2: KGHSH, LQKENI. DNA of the CDR3: TGTGCCAGCTCACCAGGACGCCAAGAGCAGTACTTC. It encodes CASSPGRQEQYF.

The chain is built from TRBV30 and TRBJ1-2; D is possibly TRBD1 (5 bases). CDR1 is GTSNPN, CDR2 SVGIG, per germline (reference sequence). The CDR3 extends over 12 amino acids. V lost 8 bases to trimming and J lost 5 bases, with 15 bases between them. This chain's CDR3 is CALRGRVYGYTF. CDR3 DNA: TGTGCCCTCCGGGGCCGGGTGTATGGCTACACCTTC.

The chain has TRBV5-6 and TRBJ2-5, with a possible D match to TRBD2 (5 bases). CDR3 length: 13 amino acids. Trimming left V 0 bases short and J 8 bases short, with 11 bases between. Germline V CDR1 and CDR2: SGHDT, YYEEEE. CDR3 coding DNA: TGTGCCAGCAGCTTGGGGGCGAGGGAAACCCAGTACTTC. Residues: CASSLGARETQYF.

This rearrangement joins TRBV6-1 to TRBJ1-2; D is unclear. Germline CDR1 and CDR2: MNHNS and SASEGT. The CDR3 is 15 residues long. Deletions cut 8 bases from V and 8 bases from J, with 24 bases between. As DNA, the CDR3 is TGTGCCAGCTCCTCTATGCGGAGCCTGGCAGACGGCTACACCTTC. Its translation is CASSSMRSLADGYTF.

V is TRBV2 and J is TRBJ1-1; D is ambiguous. Germline loops: CDR1 SNHLY, CDR2 FYNNEI. Trimming took 3 bases from V and 4 from J, leaving 12 bases between them. CDR3 size: 14 residues. CDR3 sequence reads: CASSEWEVGTEAFF. CDR3 sequence (DNA): TGTGCCAGCAGTGAGTGGGAGGTAGGCACTGAAGCTTTCTTT.

The chain employs TRBV20-1 and TRBJ2-3; 10 nucleotides agree with TRBD2. In germline, CDR1 is DFQATT, CDR2 SNEGSKA (reference sequence). Trimming cost V 5 bases and J 5 bases; bases outside gene matches: 4. The length of the CDR3 is 13 residues. CDR3 sequence: CSAHLAGVDTQYF. CDR3 sequence (DNA): TGCAGTGCTCACCTAGCGGGAGTAGATACGCAGTATTTT.

V and J are TRBV5-6 and TRBJ2-5; unclear D gene. This CDR3 has 11 amino acids. The germline V gene has CDR1 SGHDT and CDR2 YYEEEE. The V and J ends lost 5 bases and 5 bases respectively, with 7 bases between them. The CDR3 sequence: CASRARETQYF. Here the CDR3 DNA reads TGTGCCAGCAGGGCCAGGGAGACCCAGTACTTC.

This clonotype was counted once. This chain uses TRBV5-1 with TRBJ2-7; possible D gene TRBD2, 8 bases. The CDR3 length is 17 residues. V gave up 4 bases and J gave up 6 bases, with 26 bases separating them. Per the germline V gene, CDR1 is SGHRS and CDR2 is YFSETQ. DNA for the CDR3: TGCGCCAGCAGCCTACAACCAGCGGGAGCTCCAGGGGGCGAGCAGTACTTC. This codes for CASSLQPAGAPGGEQYF. Using reference TRBV5-1 and TRBJ2-7 for the parts outside the CDR3, the full variable domain is KAGVTQTPRYLIKTRGQQVTLSCSPISGHRSVSWYQQTPGQGLQFLFEYFSETQRNKGNFPGRFSGRQFSNSRSEMNVSTLELGDSALYLCASSLQPAGAPGGEQYFGPGTRLTVT.

The chain recombines TRBV7-2 with TRBJ2-3; 9 bases are shared with TRBD2. The CDR3 is made up of 15 amino acids. Looked up from germline, CDR1 is SGHTA and CDR2 is FQGNSA. With V trimmed by 5 bases and J by 1 base, 4 bases remained unmatched. CDR3: CASSLLAGRTDTQYF. CDR3 bases: TGTGCCAGCAGCCTCCTAGCGGGGCGCACAGATACGCAGTATTTT.

V usage is TRBV20-1 and J usage is TRBJ2-1; 9 positions agree with TRBD2. V lost 2 bases to trimming and J lost 6 bases; unmatched junction nucleotides: 5. CDR3 length: 14 amino acids. Germline V gives CDR1 DFQATT, CDR2 SNEGSKA (reference sequence). CDR3 amino acids: CSARLAGLFNEQFF. The DNA of the CDR3 is TGCAGTGCTAGACTAGCGGGGCTATTCAATGAGCAGTTCTTC.

This clonotype is a singleton in its sample. V usage is TRBV2 and J usage is TRBJ2-5; D is ambiguous. The CDR3 spans 15 residues. Deletions cut 2 bases from V and 4 bases from J, with 14 bases between. The germline gives CDR1 SNHLY, CDR2 FYNNEI. Here the CDR3 DNA reads TGTGCCAGCAGTGAAAATGGATTGAGAACAGAGACCCAGTACTTC. It codes for CASSENGLRTETQYF.

V and J are TRBV7-9 and TRBJ2-6; D gene ambiguous. In germline, CDR1 is SEHNR, CDR2 FQNEAQ (reference sequence). Trimming shortened V by 11 bases and J by 0 bases, and 11 bases separated the two germline ends. This CDR3 has 14 amino acids. Here the CDR3 reads CAAALNSGANVLTF. The CDR3 coding sequence is TGTGCCGCTGCCCTAAACTCTGGGGCCAACGTCCTGACTTTC.

V and J are TRBV29-1 and TRBJ1-1; D ambiguous. CDR1 and CDR2 from the germline V gene are SQVTM and ANQGSEA. The V gene lost 4 bases and the J gene lost 0 bases, with 3 bases spanning the gap. The CDR3 covers 11 residues. The CDR3 spells CSVGVNTEAFF. The CDR3 DNA reads TGCAGCGTTGGGGTGAACACTGAAGCTTTCTTT. Using reference TRBV29-1 and TRBJ1-1 for the parts outside the CDR3, the full variable domain is SAVISQKPSRDICQRGTSLTIQCQVDSQVTMMFWYRQQPGQSLTLIATANQGSEATYESGFVIDKFPISRPNLTFSTLTVSNMSPEDSSIYLCSVGVNTEAFFGQGTRLTVV.

This clonotype was counted only a few times. The J gene is TRBJ2-3, the V gene TRBV5-1, with D possibly being TRBD2 (5 bases). The CDR3 has 13 amino acids. CDR1 SGHRS and CDR2 YFSETQ come from the germline V gene. Trimming took off 3 bases at V and 3 bases at J, with 8 bases between the two ends. CDR3: CASSSSPTDTQYF. As DNA, the CDR3 is TGCGCCAGCAGCTCTAGCCCAACAGATACGCAGTATTTT.

CDR3 nucleotides: TGTGCCTTTTTCGGACAGGGCCAGGAGACCCAGTACTTC. This gives the protein CAFFGQGQETQYF. The chain joins TRBV30 to TRBJ2-5, with 8 bases matching TRBD1. The CDR3 sequence is 13 residues long. Germline CDR1 reads GTSNPN; CDR2 reads SVGIG (reference sequence). J lost 5 bases, V lost 7 bases, and 9 bases had no gene match.

This clonotype was detected only a few times. The chain carries TRBV30 and TRBJ1-2; D is possibly TRBD1 (5 bases). Germline lookup yields CDR1 GTSNPN and CDR2 SVGIG (reference sequence). CDR3 size: 11 residues. Trimming removed 8 bases at V and 8 bases at J, with 15 bases between. The CDR3 loop is CAGRARDGYTF. CDR3 nucleotide sequence: TGTGCCGGAAGGGCGAGGGACGGCTACACCTTC.

The rearrangement uses TRBV12-3 or TRBV12-4 and TRBJ1-1; D call uncertain. With 2 bases removed from V and 1 base from J, the gap between germline ends came to 8 bases. CDR3 size: 14 residues. In nucleotides, the CDR3 is TGTGCCAGCAGTTTATGGCCCTCGAACACTGAAGCTTTCTTT. This encodes CASSLWPSNTEAFF.

V and J are TRBV2 and TRBJ1-5; the D is unclear. Germline V lookup: CDR1 SNHLY, CDR2 FYNNEI. The V end lost 4 bases, the J end lost 1 base, and 8 bases lay between the germline ends. The CDR3 is 14 residues long. CDR3 protein: CASSGTASNQPQHF. The CDR3 DNA reads TGTGCCAGCAGTGGGACGGCAAGCAATCAGCCCCAGCATTTT. Variable domain in full (rest from reference TRBV2 and TRBJ1-5): EPEVTQTPSHQVTQMGQEVILRCVPISNHLYFYWYRQILGQKVEFLVSFYNNEISEKSEIFDDQFSVERPDGSNFTLKIRSTKLEDSAMYFCASSGTASNQPQHFGDGTRLSIL.

This chain uses TRBV10-3 with TRBJ2-2, with 9 bases identical to TRBD2. J gave up 5 bases and V 7 bases, and 5 bases lay outside the gene matches. From germline, CDR1 is ENHRY and CDR2 SYGVKD. This CDR3 has 14 amino acids. The CDR3 here is CAITGGRETGELFF. Here the CDR3 DNA reads TGTGCCATCACCGGCGGGAGGGAAACCGGGGAGCTGTTTTTT.

This chain connects TRBV5-1 to TRBJ2-5, with D hard to call. Trimming removed 0 bases at V and 5 bases at J, with 14 bases between. This CDR3 has 15 residues. Germline V CDR1 and CDR2: SGHRS, YFSETQ. The CDR3 bases are TGCGCCAGCAGCTTGGGGGCAATCTTCAGGGAGACCCAGTACTTC. Encoded protein: CASSLGAIFRETQYF.

The chain joins TRBV7-2 to TRBJ1-1; D call uncertain. This CDR3 contains 13 residues. V was clipped by 8 bases and J by 0 bases, with 10 bases between them. Germline V gives CDR1 SGHTA, CDR2 FQGNSA. CDR3 loop: CASLPGMNTEAFF. As DNA, the CDR3 is TGTGCCAGCCTCCCCGGGATGAACACTGAAGCTTTCTTT.